The 2 T cell receptor beta chains presented below share a single source sample, sequenced in a study of vaccination effects on CD4 cells after COVID-19 (dated by TCRdb to 2021 to 2024). In the ViraFEST assay, PBMC were stimulated with viral peptide pools, and TCR sequencing was then used to find antigen-specific CD4+ T cell clonotypes based on their expansion. After around 11 days of culture, CD4+ T cells were isolated with the EasySep CD4+ T cell isolation kit. None of the healthy vaccine recipients had a prior SARS-CoV-2 infection, which was confirmed by nucleocapsid antibody tests that came back negative both before and after vaccination. Libraries came from the immunoSEQ multiplex PCR assay. TCRdb retrieved this table from immuneACCESS and kept in-frame rearrangements only. Not all clones are present; in checked studies, unresolved V genes account for under half, and no reason is known for the remainder. Counted in this sample were over 60,000 clones; 65% to 85% of them appeared once. 2.8% of the sample comes from the top ten.

Which antigens these TCRs recognize remains unknown. The sample consisted of CD4+ T cells from PBMCs cultured with HCoV-NL63 spike peptides, taken before COVID-19 vaccination. The cell subset or site label for this specimen denotes: HCoV-NL63 spike overlapping peptide pool stimulation. The receptors derive from a human donor who received a COVID-19 vaccine.

The chain joins TRBV6-4 to TRBJ2-7; a possible D gene is TRBD2 (5 bases). The CDR3 sequence is 12 residues long. Germline V lookup: CDR1 MRHNA, CDR2 SNTAGT. V lost 9 bases, J lost 7 bases, and 16 bases lay in between. CDR3 amino acids: CASLTSTGEQYV. The CDR3 bases are TGTGCCAGTTTGACCAGCACGGGGGAGCAGTACGTC.

This chain links TRBV5-1 with TRBJ2-5; D not certain. This CDR3 comprises 14 residues. Deletions cut 0 bases from V and 5 bases from J, with 11 bases between. Germline V gene data show CDR1 as SGHRS and CDR2 as YFSETQ. The CDR3 sequence is CASSLGGVLETQYF. For the CDR3, the DNA is TGCGCCAGCAGCTTGGGTGGGGTCTTGGAGACCCAGTACTTC.